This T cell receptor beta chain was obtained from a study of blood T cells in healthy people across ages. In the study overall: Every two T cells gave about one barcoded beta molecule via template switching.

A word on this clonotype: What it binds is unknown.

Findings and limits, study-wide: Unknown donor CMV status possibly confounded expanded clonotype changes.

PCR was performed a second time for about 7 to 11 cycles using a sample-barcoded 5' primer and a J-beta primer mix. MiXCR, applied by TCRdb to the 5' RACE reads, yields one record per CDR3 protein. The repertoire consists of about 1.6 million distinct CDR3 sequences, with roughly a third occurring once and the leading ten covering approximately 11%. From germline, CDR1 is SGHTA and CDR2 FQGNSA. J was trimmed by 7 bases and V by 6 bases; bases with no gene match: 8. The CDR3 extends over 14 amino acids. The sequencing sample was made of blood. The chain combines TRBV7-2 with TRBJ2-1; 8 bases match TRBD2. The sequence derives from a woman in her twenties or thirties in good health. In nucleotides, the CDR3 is TGTGCCAGCAGTACAGCCGGGACTAGGAATGAGCAGTTCTTC. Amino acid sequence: CASSTAGTRNEQFF.